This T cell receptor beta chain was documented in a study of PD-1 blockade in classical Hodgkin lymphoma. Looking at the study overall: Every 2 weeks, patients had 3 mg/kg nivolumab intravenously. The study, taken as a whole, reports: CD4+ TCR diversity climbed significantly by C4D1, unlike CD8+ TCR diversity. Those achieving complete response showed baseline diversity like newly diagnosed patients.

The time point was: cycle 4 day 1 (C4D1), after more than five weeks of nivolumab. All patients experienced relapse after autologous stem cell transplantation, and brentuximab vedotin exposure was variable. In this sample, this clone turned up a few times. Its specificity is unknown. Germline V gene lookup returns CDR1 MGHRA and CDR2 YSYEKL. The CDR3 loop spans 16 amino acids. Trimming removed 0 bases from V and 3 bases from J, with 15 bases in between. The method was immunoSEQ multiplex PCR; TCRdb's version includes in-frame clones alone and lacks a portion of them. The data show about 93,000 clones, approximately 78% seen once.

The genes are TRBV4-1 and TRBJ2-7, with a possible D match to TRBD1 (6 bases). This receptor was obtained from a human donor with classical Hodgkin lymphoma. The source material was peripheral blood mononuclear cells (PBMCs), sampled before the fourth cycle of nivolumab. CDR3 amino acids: CASSQDFQGLNYEQYF. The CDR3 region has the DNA TGCGCCAGCAGCCAAGATTTCCAGGGGCTAAACTACGAGCAGTACTTC.